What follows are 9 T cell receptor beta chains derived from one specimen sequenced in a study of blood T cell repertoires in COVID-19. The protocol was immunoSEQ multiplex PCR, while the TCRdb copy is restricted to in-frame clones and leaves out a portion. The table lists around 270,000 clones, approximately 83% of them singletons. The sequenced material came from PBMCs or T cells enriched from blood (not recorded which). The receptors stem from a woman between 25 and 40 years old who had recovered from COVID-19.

For the CDR3, the DNA is TGTGCCAGCAGCTTCGAGACGGGTCCCAGCACAGATACGCAGTATTTT. This codes for CASSFETGPSTDTQYF. The gene calls are TRBV7-8 and TRBJ2-3; D gene ambiguous. There are 16 residues in the CDR3. Looked up from germline, CDR1 is SGHVS and CDR2 is FQNEAQ. The germline V and J ends were trimmed by 3 bases and 0 bases, with 13 bases remaining between them.

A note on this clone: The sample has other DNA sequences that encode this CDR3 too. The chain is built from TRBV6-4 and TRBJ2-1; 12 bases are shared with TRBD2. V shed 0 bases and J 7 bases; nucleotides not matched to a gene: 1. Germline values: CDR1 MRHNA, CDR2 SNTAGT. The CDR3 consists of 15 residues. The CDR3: CASSDSLAGGNEQFF. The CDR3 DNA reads TGTGCCAGCAGTGACTCTCTAGCGGGGGGGAATGAGCAGTTCTTC.

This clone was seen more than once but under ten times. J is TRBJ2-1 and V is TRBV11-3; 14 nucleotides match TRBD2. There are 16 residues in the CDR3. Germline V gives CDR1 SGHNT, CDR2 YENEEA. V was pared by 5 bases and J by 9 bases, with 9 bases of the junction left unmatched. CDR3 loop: CASSAPGLAGVGEQFF. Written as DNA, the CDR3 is TGTGCCAGCAGCGCCCCGGGACTAGCGGGAGTGGGTGAGCAGTTCTTC.

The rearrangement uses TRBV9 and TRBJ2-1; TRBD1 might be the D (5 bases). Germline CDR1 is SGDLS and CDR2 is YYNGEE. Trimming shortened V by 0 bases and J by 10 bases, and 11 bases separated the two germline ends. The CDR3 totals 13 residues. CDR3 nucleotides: TGTGCCAGCAGCGTAGAACCAGGGATCGAGCAGTTCTTC. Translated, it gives CASSVEPGIEQFF.

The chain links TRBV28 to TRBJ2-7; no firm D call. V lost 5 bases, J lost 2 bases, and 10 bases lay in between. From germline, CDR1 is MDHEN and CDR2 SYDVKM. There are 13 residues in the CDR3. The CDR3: CASSTEATYEQYF. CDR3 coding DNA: TGTGCCAGCAGTACAGAAGCCACCTACGAGCAGTACTTC.

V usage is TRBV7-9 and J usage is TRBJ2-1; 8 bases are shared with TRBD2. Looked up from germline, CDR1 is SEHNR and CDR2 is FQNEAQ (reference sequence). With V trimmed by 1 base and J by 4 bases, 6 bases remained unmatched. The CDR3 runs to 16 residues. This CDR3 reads CASSLVAGGAYNEQFF. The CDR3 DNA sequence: TGTGCCAGCAGCTTAGTCGCGGGAGGTGCTTACAATGAGCAGTTCTTC.

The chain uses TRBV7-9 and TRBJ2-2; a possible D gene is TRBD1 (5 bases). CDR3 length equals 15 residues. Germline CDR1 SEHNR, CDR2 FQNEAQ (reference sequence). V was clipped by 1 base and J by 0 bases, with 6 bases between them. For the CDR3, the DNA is TGTGCCAGCAGCTTAGGACAGACGAACACCGGGGAGCTGTTTTTT. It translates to CASSLGQTNTGELFF.

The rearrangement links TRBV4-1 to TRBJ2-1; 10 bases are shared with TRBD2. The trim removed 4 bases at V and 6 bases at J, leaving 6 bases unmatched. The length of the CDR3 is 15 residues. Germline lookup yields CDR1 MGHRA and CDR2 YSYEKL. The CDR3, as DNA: TGCGCCAGCAGCCGCAGCGGGGGGGCCTTCAATGAGCAGTTCTTC. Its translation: CASSRSGGAFNEQFF.

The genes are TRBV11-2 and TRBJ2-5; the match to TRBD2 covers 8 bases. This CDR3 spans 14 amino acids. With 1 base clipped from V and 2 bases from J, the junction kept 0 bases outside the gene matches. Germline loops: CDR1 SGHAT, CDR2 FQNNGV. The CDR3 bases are TGTGCCAGCAGCTTAGCGGGAGGGCAAGAGACCCAGTACTTC. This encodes CASSLAGGQETQYF.